Shown below are 6 T cell receptor beta chains from a single sample sequenced in a study of T cells in Graves' hyperthyroidism and ophthalmopathy. Amplified TCR beta CDR3 regions derived from RNA transcripts. With the HTBI primer set, the TCR CDR3 went through a first round of RT-PCR. TCRdb reprocessed the multiplex PCR reads via MiXCR and lists one record per CDR3 protein. The data hold 380,000 or so distinct CDR3 sequences, with approximately 15% observed a single time. The sequencing input was blood. The receptors come from a woman aged 25 to 39 with Graves' hyperthyroidism.

This clonotype was observed many times. The chain couples TRBV28 to TRBJ2-7, with TRBD2 matching over 11 bases. V lost 5 bases, J lost 0 bases, and 18 bases stayed unmatched. The CDR3 extends over 20 amino acids. Germline assignment: CDR1 MDHEN and CDR2 SYDVKM. The CDR3 DNA follows: TGTGCCAGCAGTCGACCCCCGGGACTAGCGGCCGCGGTTAACTCCTACGAGCAGTACTTC. Encoded protein: CASSRPPGLAAAVNSYEQYF.

This sequence joins TRBV2 and TRBJ2-4; D is ambiguous. The CDR3 is 14 amino acids. Per germline, CDR1 SNHLY and CDR2 FYNNEI. V was pared by 7 bases and J by 0 bases, with 10 bases between. CDR3 in amino acids: CASTPTLAKNIQYF. In DNA form, the CDR3 reads TGTGCCAGCACCCCGACTTTAGCCAAAAACATTCAGTACTTC. The whole variable domain, remainder taken from reference TRBV2 and TRBJ2-4, is EPEVTQTPSHQVTQMGQEVILRCVPISNHLYFYWYRQILGQKVEFLVSFYNNEISEKSEIFDDQFSVERPDGSNFTLKIRSTKLEDSAMYFCASTPTLAKNIQYFGAGTRLSVL.

V is TRBV7-2 and J is TRBJ1-5, with D maybe TRBD1 (5 bases). The germline V and J ends were trimmed by 1 base and 0 bases, with 10 bases remaining between them. Germline V gives CDR1 SGHTA, CDR2 FQGNSA. The CDR3 consists of 16 residues. The CDR3 sequence is CASSLGLTDSNQPQHF. In nucleotides, the CDR3 is TGTGCCAGCAGCTTAGGTTTGACAGATAGCAATCAGCCCCAGCATTTT.

This clonotype was recorded at least ten times. This rearrangement joins TRBV12-5 to TRBJ2-1; the match to TRBD1 covers 8 bases. The V segment lost 6 bases and the J segment 2 bases; nucleotides outside the gene matches: 15. There are 18 residues in the CDR3. From germline, CDR1 is LGHNT and CDR2 FRNRAP. DNA for the CDR3: TGTGCTAGTGGCCAACAAAACAAGGACAGGGTAACCTACAATGAGCAGTTCTTC. Protein sequence: CASGQQNKDRVTYNEQFF.

This chain joins TRBV20-1 and TRBJ1-2, with TRBD1 identical over 7 bases. Germline V gene data show CDR1 as DFQATT and CDR2 as SNEGSKA (reference sequence). The CDR3 sequence is 15 residues long. V dropped 1 base and J dropped 0; count of bases not matched to a gene: 5. CDR3 coding DNA: TGCAGTGCTAGAGTAACAGGGGACGCTAACTATGGCTACACCTTC. It encodes CSARVTGDANYGYTF.

This clonotype turned up a few times. The V call is TRBV7-9, the J call TRBJ2-1; D is possibly TRBD2 (5 bases). Germline CDR1 SEHNR, CDR2 FQNEAQ (reference sequence). The CDR3 runs 16 residues. V was shortened by 5 bases and J by 6 bases, with 20 bases between the two germline ends. CDR3 amino acids: CASSPPVERIFNEQFF. As DNA, the CDR3 is TGTGCCAGCAGCCCCCCAGTTGAGCGGATCTTCAATGAGCAGTTCTTC.